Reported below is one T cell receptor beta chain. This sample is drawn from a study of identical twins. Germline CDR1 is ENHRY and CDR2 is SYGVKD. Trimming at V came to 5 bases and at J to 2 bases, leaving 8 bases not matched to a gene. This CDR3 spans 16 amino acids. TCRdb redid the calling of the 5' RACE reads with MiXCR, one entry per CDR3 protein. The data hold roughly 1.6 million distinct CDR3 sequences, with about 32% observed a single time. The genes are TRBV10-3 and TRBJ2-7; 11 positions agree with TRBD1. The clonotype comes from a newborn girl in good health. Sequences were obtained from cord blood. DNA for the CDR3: TGTGCCATCAGTCGGACAGGGGGCAAGGGACCCTACGAGCAGTACTTC. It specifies CAISRTGGKGPYEQYF.